One and the same sample provided the 26 T cell receptor beta chains below, sequenced in a study of blood T cells in healthy people across ages. A J-beta primer mix and a sample-barcoded 5' primer were used in a second PCR of roughly 7 to 12 cycles. TCRdb redid the calling of the 5' RACE reads with MiXCR, one entry per CDR3 protein. The table records roughly 2 million distinct CDR3 sequences, just under 50% of them present only once. The sample was blood. These receptors all stem from a middle-aged woman in good health.

A few counts support this clonotype. This sequence joins TRBV20-1 and TRBJ2-3, with D unclear. CDR3 length: 15 amino acids. Trimming removed 4 bases at V and 4 bases at J, with 18 bases between. Germline CDR1 DFQATT, CDR2 SNEGSKA (reference sequence). The CDR3 loop is CSATTDLGRADTQYF. For the CDR3, the DNA is TGCAGTGCTACGACCGACCTGGGTCGGGCAGATACGCAGTATTTT.

This chain connects TRBV10-3 to TRBJ2-5; 8 bases line up with TRBD2. V shed 6 bases, J shed 5 bases, and the junction held 5 bases outside the gene matches. The CDR3 runs to 13 residues. CDR1 and CDR2 from the germline V gene are ENHRY and SYGVKD. The CDR3 region has the DNA TGTGCCATCAGCACGGGACTAGGGGAGACCCAGTACTTC. Amino acid sequence: CAISTGLGETQYF.

The J gene is TRBJ2-5, the V gene TRBV20-1; 8 nucleotides agree with TRBD2. V lost 0 bases to trimming and J lost 11 bases; unmatched junction nucleotides: 20. This CDR3 region has 17 residues. Germline V gene data show CDR1 as DFQATT and CDR2 as SNEGSKA (reference sequence). CDR3 in DNA: TGCAGTGCTAGAGATTCGGGGGGAGCGGGGGCATACAATGAGCAGTACTTC. This gives the protein CSARDSGGAGAYNEQYF.

The chain employs TRBV7-2 and TRBJ2-7; no firm D call. The DNA matches TRBJ2-5 better at its end, which makes the J call doubtful. Germline-derived CDR1 and CDR2 are SGHTA and FQGNSA. The length of the CDR3 is 14 residues. The CDR3 sequence is CASSLPGIEETQYF. The CDR3 DNA reads TGTGCCAGCAGTTTACCTGGAATAGAAGAGACCCAGTACTTC.

V is TRBV24-1 and J is TRBJ2-5, with TRBD1 matching 8 bases. Germline values: CDR1 KGHDR, CDR2 SFDVKD. The V segment lost 6 bases and the J segment 4 bases; nucleotides outside the gene matches: 9. The CDR3 consists of 15 residues. In DNA, the CDR3 is TGTGCCACCAGTTCTCGGACAGGGTCGGCAGAGACCCAGTACTTC. This gives the protein CATSSRTGSAETQYF.

The chain couples TRBV2 to TRBJ2-1, with D maybe TRBD1 (6 bases). The CDR3 length is 19 residues. Trimming took off 0 bases at V and 5 bases at J, with 23 bases between the two ends. Germline CDR1 reads SNHLY; CDR2 reads FYNNEI. DNA for the CDR3: TGTGCCAGCAGTGAAGCGCAGGGAAGACAGGAGCCTCAAGACAATGAGCAGTTCTTC. As protein: CASSEAQGRQEPQDNEQFF.

Only a few counts were recorded for this clonotype. The chain joins TRBV5-1 to TRBJ2-7, with 10 bases identical to TRBD2. The CDR3 is 16 residues long. Germline CDR1 and CDR2: SGHRS and YFSETQ. The junction had 9 bases not matched to a gene; V was cut back by 3 bases and J by 3 bases. The CDR3 sequence is CASSSRVAGGLYEQYF. The CDR3 DNA is TGCGCCAGCAGCTCCCGGGTAGCGGGGGGTCTCTACGAGCAGTACTTC.

This chain connects TRBV5-1 to TRBJ1-2; TRBD1 might be the D (6 bases). The CDR3 totals 16 residues. Deletions cut 3 bases from V and 6 bases from J, with 21 bases between. Germline CDR1 is SGHRS and CDR2 is YFSETQ. The CDR3 sequence is CASSSRPLLQGNGYTF. In DNA form, the CDR3 reads TGCGCCAGCAGCTCCCGTCCTCTGCTACAGGGAAATGGCTACACCTTC. The complete variable domain, with remaining parts taken from reference TRBV5-1 and TRBJ1-2, reads KAGVTQTPRYLIKTRGQQVTLSCSPISGHRSVSWYQQTPGQGLQFLFEYFSETQRNKGNFPGRFSGRQFSNSRSEMNVSTLELGDSALYLCASSSRPLLQGNGYTFGSGTRLTVV.

The CDR3 region has the DNA TGTGCCAGCAGCTCTGCCGGGGTTCTACTGAACACTGAAGCTTTCTTT. It yields the protein CASSSAGVLLNTEAFF. The V gene is TRBV7-2, the J gene TRBJ1-1, with D unclear. The ends were cut back, 4 bases at V and 0 bases at J, with 15 bases in the middle. The CDR3 contains 16 residues. From germline, CDR1 is SGHTA and CDR2 FQGNSA.

The chain recombines TRBV20-1 with TRBJ2-5; 8 bases agree with TRBD2. Germline CDR1 DFQATT, CDR2 SNEGSKA (reference sequence). There are 15 residues in the CDR3. Trimming cost V 0 bases and J 4 bases; bases outside gene matches: 7. This chain's CDR3 is CSARDPGGWPETQYF. The DNA of the CDR3 is TGCAGTGCTAGAGATCCGGGGGGGTGGCCAGAGACCCAGTACTTC.

The J gene is TRBJ2-1, the V gene TRBV15; D might be TRBD2 (6 bases). The CDR3 has 15 amino acids. The V gene lost 3 bases and the J gene lost 9 bases, with 18 bases spanning the gap. Germline V gene lookup returns CDR1 LNHNV and CDR2 YYDKDF (reference sequence). The CDR3 protein is CATSRRVREKGEQFF. The CDR3 DNA is TGTGCCACCAGCAGGAGAGTACGGGAGAAGGGTGAGCAGTTCTTC.

CDR3 nucleotide sequence: TGTGCCAGCAGCTCCCCCCGCGGGGGCCGCACAGATACGCAGTATTTT. It translates to CASSSPRGGRTDTQYF. The genes are TRBV7-2 and TRBJ2-3; TRBD2 is a possible D gene (7 bases). The germline V and J ends were trimmed by 4 bases and 1 base, with 15 bases remaining between them. The CDR3 sequence is 16 residues long. The germline V gene has CDR1 SGHTA and CDR2 FQGNSA. Based on the CDR3 plus reference TRBV7-2 and TRBJ2-3, the full variable domain is GAGVSQSPSNKVTEKGKDVELRCDPISGHTALYWYRQSLGQGLEFLIYFQGNSAPDKSGLPSDRFSAERTGGSVSTLTIQRTQQEDSAVYLCASSSPRGGRTDTQYFGPGTRLTVL.

The J gene is TRBJ2-3, the V gene TRBV7-2; a possible D gene is TRBD1 (6 bases). The germline CDR1 and CDR2 sequences are SGHTA and FQGNSA. The CDR3 has 16 amino acids. Deletions cut 5 bases from V and 0 bases from J, with 15 bases between. CDR3 sequence: CASSPQPGHSTDTQYF. As DNA, the CDR3 is TGTGCCAGCAGCCCGCAACCGGGACATAGCACAGATACGCAGTATTTT.

A remark on this clonotype: An end of the junction does not agree with germline; a read error may underlie this. The chain recombines TRBV27 with TRBJ2-1; the match to TRBD2 covers 9 bases. CDR3 length: 15 residues. The germline gives CDR1 MNHEY, CDR2 SMNVEV (reference sequence). This chain's CDR3 is CANSLQGLAHNEQFF. For the CDR3, the DNA is TGTGCCAACAGTTTGCAGGGACTAGCTCACAATGAGCAGTTCTTC.

In regard to this clonotype: The junction and the germline gene differ at one end; a read error may be behind it. The CDR3 nucleotides are TGTGCCAGCAGTTTAACCGGAGACAGCACAGATGCGCAGTATTTT. Protein: CASSLTGDSTDAQYF. This chain links TRBV12-3 or TRBV12-4 with TRBJ2-3; tentative D call: TRBD1 (5 bases). The CDR3 loop spans 15 amino acids.

CDR3 sequence: CASSSPTHPGESDTQYF. CDR3 in DNA: TGTGCCAGCAGCTCCCCGACCCATCCGGGGGAATCGGATACGCAGTATTTT. The V and J genes are TRBV7-2 and TRBJ2-3; possible D gene TRBD2, 6 bases. Germline V gene sequence: CDR1 SGHTA, CDR2 FQGNSA. CDR3 length: 17 amino acids. Trimming removed 4 bases from V and 6 bases from J, with 23 bases in between.

V is TRBV6-6 and J is TRBJ2-1, with 7 bases identical to TRBD2. V lost 7 bases to trimming and J lost 5 bases; unmatched junction nucleotides: 11. Per germline, CDR1 MNHNY and CDR2 SVGAGI (reference sequence). The CDR3 has 15 residues. The CDR3 nucleotides are TGTGCCAGCATTCGGGGGGATCGGCCTCACAATGAGCAGTTCTTC. Protein product: CASIRGDRPHNEQFF.

This clonotype was counted only a few times. Written as DNA, the CDR3 is TGTGCCAGCTCACCACGGTCGGTGGAAGAGACCCAGTACTTC. As protein: CASSPRSVEETQYF. The chain carries TRBV18 and TRBJ2-5; D is uncertain. CDR3 length: 14 residues. Germline-derived CDR1 and CDR2 are KGHSH and LQKENI. V was shortened by 1 base and J by 3 bases, with 9 bases between the two germline ends.

This chain uses TRBV20-1 with TRBJ2-7; D might be TRBD1 (6 bases). The V end was cut by 3 bases, the J end by 3 bases, with 15 bases between. The length of the CDR3 is 14 residues. Germline CDR1 reads DFQATT; CDR2 reads SNEGSKA (reference sequence). This CDR3 is CSARVPGQSYEQYF. Here the CDR3 DNA reads TGCAGTGCTAGGGTTCCGGGACAAAGCTACGAGCAGTACTTC.

V and J are TRBV7-9 and TRBJ2-2, with D possibly being TRBD1 (5 bases). There are 16 residues in the CDR3. Germline V gene sequence: CDR1 SEHNR, CDR2 FQNEAQ (reference sequence). The V and J ends lost 5 bases and 1 base respectively, with 14 bases between them. CDR3 nucleotides: TGTGCCAGCAGCCCGGCGGTAGGGGTGAACACCGGGGAGCTGTTTTTT. It is translated as CASSPAVGVNTGELFF.

This clonotype was found a few times. The J gene is TRBJ1-5, the V gene TRBV3-1; D is unresolved. The ends were cut back, 1 base at V and 13 bases at J, with 11 bases in the middle. Germline CDR1 reads LGHDT; CDR2 reads YNNKEL (reference sequence). The CDR3 has 12 amino acids. The CDR3 nucleotides are TGTGCCAGCAGCCAAGGAGCAGGTTTGCAGCATTTT. It codes for CASSQGAGLQHF.

This chain joins TRBV28 and TRBJ2-5; tentatively, D is TRBD1 or TRBD2 (5 bases each). This CDR3 is built from 14 residues. The germline CDR1 and CDR2 sequences are MDHEN and SYDVKM. Trimming shortened V by 4 bases and J by 4 bases, and 13 bases separated the two germline ends. Here the CDR3 DNA reads TGTGCCAGCAGTTCAGTCGGGGCCTCAGAGACCCAGTACTTC. Amino acids: CASSSVGASETQYF.

The rearrangement joins TRBV6-1 to TRBJ2-7, with D unresolved. This CDR3 contains 14 residues. Germline V gene data show CDR1 as MNHNS and CDR2 as SASEGT. The V end was cut by 10 bases, the J end by 0 bases, with 16 bases between. The CDR3 DNA is TGTGCCACCTCACCCATGGCCGTCTCCTACGAGCAGTACTTC. Translation: CATSPMAVSYEQYF.

This chain links TRBV7-2 with TRBJ2-4, with D perhaps TRBD2 (7 bases). The V gene lost 5 bases and the J gene lost 7 bases, with 18 bases spanning the gap. This CDR3 has 15 residues. Germline V gene lookup returns CDR1 SGHTA and CDR2 FQGNSA. The CDR3 DNA follows: TGTGCCAGCAGCCCCCAACAGGGAGGGGGGAACATTCAGTACTTC. Its translation: CASSPQQGGGNIQYF.

This clonotype came up once. The rearrangement links TRBV20-1 to TRBJ2-7; 9 bases line up with TRBD1. The V gene end was trimmed by 5 bases and the J gene end by 4 bases; junction bases not matched to a gene: 12. The CDR3 totals 15 residues. Looked up from germline, CDR1 is DFQATT and CDR2 is SNEGSKA (reference sequence). The CDR3 spells CSAGVPGTGTYEQYF. The DNA of the CDR3 is TGCAGTGCTGGAGTTCCTGGGACAGGGACTTACGAGCAGTACTTC.

This clonotype is a singleton in its sample. This chain uses TRBV12-5 with TRBJ2-7; D is unresolved. Near its end, the DNA agrees better with TRBJ2-5, so the J call may be wrong. CDR1 and CDR2 from the germline V gene are LGHNT and FRNRAP. This CDR3 spans 13 amino acids. The CDR3 reads CASGLVSEETQYF. The DNA of the CDR3 is TGTGCTAGTGGTTTGGTTTCAGAAGAGACCCAGTACTTC.